This T cell receptor beta chain was identified during a study of shared clonotypes between healthy human individuals. The CDR3 extends over 14 amino acids. Germline CDR1 and CDR2: MNHEY and SVGAGI. V was cut by 6 bases and J by 8 bases, with 17 bases left in between. Sequencing was performed with immunoSEQ multiplex PCR; in TCRdb, only in-frame clones are kept and a portion is missing. The table lists about 470,000 clones, roughly 77% of them singletons. This clone was seen more than once but under ten times. This TCR derives from a woman aged 40 to 50 in good health. Some clones in this sample may be carry-over from other donors' samples. Sequencing was carried out using PBMCs. The chain couples TRBV6-5 to TRBJ1-5; possibly TRBD1 for D (5 bases). CDR3 amino acids: CASSGGPLREPQHF. CDR3 DNA: TGTGCCAGCAGCGGGGGACCCCTCAGAGAGCCCCAGCATTTT.